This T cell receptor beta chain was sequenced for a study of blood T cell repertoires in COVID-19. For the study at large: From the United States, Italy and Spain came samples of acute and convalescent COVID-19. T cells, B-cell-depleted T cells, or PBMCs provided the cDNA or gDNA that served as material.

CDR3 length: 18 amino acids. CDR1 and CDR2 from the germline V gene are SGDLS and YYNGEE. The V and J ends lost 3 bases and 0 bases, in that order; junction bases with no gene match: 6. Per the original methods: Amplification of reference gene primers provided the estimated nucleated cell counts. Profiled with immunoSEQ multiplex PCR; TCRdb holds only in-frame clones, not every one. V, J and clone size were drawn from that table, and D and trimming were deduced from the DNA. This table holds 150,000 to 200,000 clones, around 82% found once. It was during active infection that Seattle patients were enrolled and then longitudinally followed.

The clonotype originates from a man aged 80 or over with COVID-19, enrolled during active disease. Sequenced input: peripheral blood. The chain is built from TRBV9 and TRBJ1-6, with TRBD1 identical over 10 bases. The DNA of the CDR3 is TGTGCCAGCAGCGGCCGGGACAGGGGCAACTCCTATAATTCACCCCTCCACTTT. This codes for CASSGRDRGNSYNSPLHF.